This is a list of T cell receptor beta chains from one sample in a study of cytomegalovirus exposure and HLA in healthy donors. Data came from immunoSEQ multiplex PCR; TCRdb stores just in-frame clones and leaves some out. Among roughly 150,000 clones listed, almost 85% were seen once. Source material: PBMCs. These receptors were collected from a man between 25 and 39 years old in good health and CMV-seropositive. Both conserved end residues are part of each CDR3. The D gene is left open where the match is weak. Part of the rows lack a size; the others show once, few, many or a class for expanded clones.

j_gene: TRBJ1-2
d_gene: NA
v_gene: TRBV2
abundance: NA
CDR3nt: TGTGCCAGCAGTCCAGGGCCCTATGGCTACACCTTC
CDR3aa: CASSPGPYGYTF

j_gene: TRBJ2-1
d_gene: TRBD1
v_gene: TRBV9
abundance: NA
CDR3nt: TGTGCCAGCAGCGTAGACATAGGACAGGGGGCTTATGAGCAGTTCTTC
CDR3aa: CASSVDIGQGAYEQFF

j_gene: TRBJ2-5
d_gene: TRBD1
v_gene: TRBV10-3
abundance: NA
CDR3nt: TGTGCCATCAGTGAGTCTGTCTACAGGGGACACCAAGAGACCCAGTACTTC
CDR3aa: CAISESVYRGHQETQYF

j_gene: TRBJ2-1
d_gene: TRBD1
v_gene: TRBV10-1
abundance: NA
CDR3nt: TGCGCCAGCAGTGACAGACAGGGTAGAGGGTACAATGAGCAGTTCTTC
CDR3aa: CASSDRQGRGYNEQFF

j_gene: TRBJ2-6
d_gene: NA
v_gene: TRBV5-1
abundance: NA
CDR3nt: TGCGCCAGCAGCTCGACAGGATTTCAGTCTGGGGCCAACGTCCTGACTTTC
CDR3aa: CASSSTGFQSGANVLTF

j_gene: TRBJ2-4
d_gene: NA
v_gene: TRBV25-1
abundance: NA
CDR3nt: TGTGCCAGCGGGGCAGGGTTAGACATTCAGTACTTC
CDR3aa: CASGAGLDIQYF

j_gene: TRBJ2-7
d_gene: TRBD1
v_gene: TRBV2
abundance: NA
CDR3nt: TGTGCCAGCACCAACGGCAGGGGGCTGGACGAGCAGTACTTC
CDR3aa: CASTNGRGLDEQYF

j_gene: TRBJ2-2
d_gene: NA
v_gene: TRBV5-1
abundance: NA
CDR3nt: TGCGCCAGCAGCTTGTATAGTCAGGGAGGCACCGGGGAGCTGTTTTTT
CDR3aa: CASSLYSQGGTGELFF

j_gene: TRBJ1-6
d_gene: NA
v_gene: TRBV4-3
abundance: NA
CDR3nt: TGCGCCAGCAGCCACCCGGGAGCGAATAATTCACCCCTCCACTTT
CDR3aa: CASSHPGANNSPLHF

j_gene: TRBJ2-7
d_gene: NA
v_gene: TRBV9
abundance: NA
CDR3nt: TGTGCCAGCAGCCCCTACGCGGGGCCCTCCTACGAGCAGTACTTC
CDR3aa: CASSPYAGPSYEQYF

j_gene: TRBJ2-5
d_gene: TRBD2
v_gene: TRBV5-6
abundance: NA
CDR3nt: TGTGCCAGCAGCTTGGAGACTCTAGCGGGAGGAGAGACCCAGTACTTC
CDR3aa: CASSLETLAGGETQYF

j_gene: TRBJ2-1
d_gene: TRBD2
v_gene: TRBV4-3
abundance: NA
CDR3nt: TGCGCCAGCAGCCGCAGACTAGCGAATGAGCAGTTCTTC
CDR3aa: CASSRRLANEQFF

j_gene: TRBJ2-7
d_gene: TRBD1
v_gene: TRBV30
abundance: NA
CDR3nt: TGTGCCTGGGGGACAGGTAGCACTGGCGAGCAGTACTTC
CDR3aa: CAWGTGSTGEQYF

j_gene: TRBJ1-3
d_gene: NA
v_gene: TRBV9
abundance: NA
CDR3nt: TGTGCCAGCAGCTTGTTGGACACCAACACCATATATTTT
CDR3aa: CASSLLDTNTIYF

j_gene: TRBJ2-7
d_gene: TRBD1
v_gene: TRBV6-5
abundance: many
CDR3nt: TGTGCCAGCAGTTCCCCGGGACAGGGCCTCTACGAGCAGTACTTC
CDR3aa: CASSSPGQGLYEQYF

j_gene: TRBJ2-2
d_gene: TRBD1
v_gene: TRBV5-1
abundance: once
CDR3nt: TGCGCCAGCAGCCTACAAGCGGGACAGGGAAACACCGGGGAGCTGTTTTTT
CDR3aa: CASSLQAGQGNTGELFF

j_gene: TRBJ2-1
d_gene: NA
v_gene: TRBV9
abundance: NA
CDR3nt: TGTGCCAGCAGCCTCACAGCCTACAATGAGCAGTTCTTC
CDR3aa: CASSLTAYNEQFF

j_gene: TRBJ2-1
d_gene: NA
v_gene: TRBV7-9
abundance: NA
CDR3nt: TGTGCCAGCAGCTTATCTAGTCGCGGTGAGCAGTTCTTC
CDR3aa: CASSLSSRGEQFF

j_gene: TRBJ2-7
d_gene: NA
v_gene: TRBV19
abundance: NA
CDR3nt: TGTGCCAGTAGTATAGCATCAGCAGGGCCCGTTTACGAGCAGTACTTC
CDR3aa: CASSIASAGPVYEQYF

j_gene: TRBJ2-7
d_gene: TRBD1
v_gene: TRBV7-2
abundance: NA
CDR3nt: TGTGCCAGCAGCTTACCGAGGAGGGGACAGGAAAGCGGGCAGTACTTC
CDR3aa: CASSLPRRGQESGQYF

j_gene: TRBJ2-2
d_gene: TRBD1
v_gene: TRBV29-1
abundance: NA
CDR3nt: TGCAGCGCCGAGATTGGGACAGGGATAACTAGGACCGGGGAGCTGTTTTTT
CDR3aa: CSAEIGTGITRTGELFF

j_gene: TRBJ2-5
d_gene: NA
v_gene: TRBV5-1
abundance: NA
CDR3nt: TGCGCCAGCAGCGTAACAGGGTTGGAGACCCAGTACTTC
CDR3aa: CASSVTGLETQYF

j_gene: TRBJ2-7
d_gene: NA
v_gene: TRBV2
abundance: NA
CDR3nt: TGTGCCAGCAGTGTTGGGGGGTCCGCCTCCTACGAGCAGTACTTC
CDR3aa: CASSVGGSASYEQYF

j_gene: TRBJ2-7
d_gene: TRBD2
v_gene: TRBV9
abundance: NA
CDR3nt: TGTGCCAGCAGCCCACCGGGACTATCTTACGAGCAGTACTTC
CDR3aa: CASSPPGLSYEQYF

j_gene: TRBJ2-5
d_gene: TRBD1
v_gene: TRBV7-6
abundance: NA
CDR3nt: TGTGCCAGCAGCGCCCGGACAGGGGGCCTGGAGACCCAGTACTTC
CDR3aa: CASSARTGGLETQYF

j_gene: TRBJ2-2
d_gene: TRBD1
v_gene: TRBV7-2
abundance: NA
CDR3nt: TGTGCCAGCACCATACAGGGGCACGGGGAGCTGTTTTTT
CDR3aa: CASTIQGHGELFF

j_gene: TRBJ2-2
d_gene: TRBD2
v_gene: TRBV30
abundance: once
CDR3nt: TGTGCCTGGAGTCCCACTAGCGGCCCCACCGGGGAGCTGTTTTTT
CDR3aa: CAWSPTSGPTGELFF

j_gene: TRBJ1-5
d_gene: TRBD1
v_gene: TRBV4-1
abundance: NA
CDR3nt: TGCGCCAGCAGCCCACAGGGGGTCCAGCCCCAGCATTTT
CDR3aa: CASSPQGVQPQHF

j_gene: TRBJ2-7
d_gene: TRBD2
v_gene: TRBV5-1
abundance: few
CDR3nt: TGCGCCAGCAGCTTGGGCGGGGGGAACTCCTACGAGCAGTACTTC
CDR3aa: CASSLGGGNSYEQYF

j_gene: TRBJ1-3
d_gene: NA
v_gene: TRBV7-2
abundance: NA
CDR3nt: TGTGCCAGCAGCCCCGGGACTTCGGGAAACACCATATATTTT
CDR3aa: CASSPGTSGNTIYF

j_gene: TRBJ1-1
d_gene: TRBD1
v_gene: TRBV18
abundance: NA
CDR3nt: TGTGCCAGCTCATCGTCTCCGGGACAGGGCTATAGCGAAGCTTTCTTT
CDR3aa: CASSSSPGQGYSEAFF

j_gene: TRBJ2-1
d_gene: NA
v_gene: TRBV5-1
abundance: NA
CDR3nt: TGCGCCAGCTTCTTTCGGGACTCATACAATGAGCAGTTCTTC
CDR3aa: CASFFRDSYNEQFF

j_gene: TRBJ2-7
d_gene: NA
v_gene: TRBV2
abundance: NA
CDR3nt: TGTGCCAGCTCAGGGATCGCCACCTACGAGCAGTACTTC
CDR3aa: CASSGIATYEQYF

j_gene: TRBJ2-1
d_gene: NA
v_gene: TRBV7-7
abundance: NA
CDR3nt: TGTGCCAGCAGCCCCCAACTCGGCTCCTACAATGAGCAGTTCTTC
CDR3aa: CASSPQLGSYNEQFF

j_gene: TRBJ1-2
d_gene: TRBD1
v_gene: TRBV4-3
abundance: NA
CDR3nt: TGCGCCAGCAGCCAAGATGGCCCCGGGACAGAGAGTATCTATGGCTACACCTTC
CDR3aa: CASSQDGPGTESIYGYTF

j_gene: TRBJ2-7
d_gene: TRBD2
v_gene: TRBV4-3
abundance: once
CDR3nt: TGCGCCAGCAGCCAAGTCTCTAGCGGGGCCTACGAGCAGTACTTC
CDR3aa: CASSQVSSGAYEQYF